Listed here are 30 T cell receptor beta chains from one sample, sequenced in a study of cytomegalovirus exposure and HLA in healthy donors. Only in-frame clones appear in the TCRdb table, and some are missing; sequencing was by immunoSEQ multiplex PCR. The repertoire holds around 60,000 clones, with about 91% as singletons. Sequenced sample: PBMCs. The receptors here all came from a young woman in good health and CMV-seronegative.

The CDR3 DNA follows: TGTGCCAGCAGGTCCTCGGGCGGGAGACAAAATGAGCAGTTCTTC. Residues: CASRSSGGRQNEQFF. The chain combines TRBV7-3 with TRBJ2-1; 7 nucleotides line up with TRBD2. This CDR3 has 15 amino acids. Unmatched junction bases numbered 12, after V lost 6 bases and J lost 7 bases. Germline V gene sequence: CDR1 SGHTA, CDR2 FQGTGA.

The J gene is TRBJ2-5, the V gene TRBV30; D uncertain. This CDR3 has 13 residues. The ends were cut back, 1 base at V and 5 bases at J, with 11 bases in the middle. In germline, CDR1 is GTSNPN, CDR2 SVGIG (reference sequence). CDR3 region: CAWSGPSGETQYF. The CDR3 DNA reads TGTGCCTGGAGTGGCCCCTCCGGGGAGACCCAGTACTTC.

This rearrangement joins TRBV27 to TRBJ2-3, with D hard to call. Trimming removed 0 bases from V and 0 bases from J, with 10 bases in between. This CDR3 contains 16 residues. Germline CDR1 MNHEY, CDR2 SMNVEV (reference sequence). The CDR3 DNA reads TGTGCCAGCAGTTTATCTGTCAAAACTAGCACAGATACGCAGTATTTT. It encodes CASSLSVKTSTDTQYF.

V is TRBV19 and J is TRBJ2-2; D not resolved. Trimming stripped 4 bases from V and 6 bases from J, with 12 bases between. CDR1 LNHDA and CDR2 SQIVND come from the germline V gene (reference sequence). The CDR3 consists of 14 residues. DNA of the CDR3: TGTGCCAGTAGTACCCCCGAGGTTGCCGGGGAGCTGTTTTTT. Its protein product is CASSTPEVAGELFF.

CDR3 nucleotide sequence: TGTGCCTGGAGTGAAGACTTTCAGGATACGCAGTATTTT. This gives the protein CAWSEDFQDTQYF. V gene TRBV30 combines with J gene TRBJ2-3; D uncertain. Trimming shortened V by 1 base and J by 6 bases, and 11 bases separated the two germline ends. The germline V gene encodes CDR1 GTSNPN and CDR2 SVGIG (reference sequence). The CDR3 spans 13 residues. The full variable domain, rest sourced from reference TRBV30 and TRBJ2-3, is SQTIHQWPATLVQPVGSPLSLECTVEGTSNPNLYWYRQAAGRGLQLLFYSVGIGQISSEVPQNLSASRPQDRQFILSSKKLLLSDSGFYLCAWSEDFQDTQYFGPGTRLTVL.

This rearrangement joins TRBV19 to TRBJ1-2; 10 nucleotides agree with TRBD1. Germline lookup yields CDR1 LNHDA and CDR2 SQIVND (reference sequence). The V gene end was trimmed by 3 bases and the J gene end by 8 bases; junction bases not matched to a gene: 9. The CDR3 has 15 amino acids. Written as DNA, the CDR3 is TGTGCCAGTAGTATGGGACAGGGGTTGGAAAGCGGCTACACCTTC. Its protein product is CASSMGQGLESGYTF.

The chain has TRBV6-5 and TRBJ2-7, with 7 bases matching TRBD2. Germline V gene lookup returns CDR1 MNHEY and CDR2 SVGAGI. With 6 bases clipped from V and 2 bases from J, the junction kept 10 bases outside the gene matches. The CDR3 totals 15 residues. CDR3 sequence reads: CASSQKAGRAYEQYF. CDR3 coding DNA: TGTGCCAGCAGCCAAAAAGCGGGGCGAGCCTACGAGCAGTACTTC.

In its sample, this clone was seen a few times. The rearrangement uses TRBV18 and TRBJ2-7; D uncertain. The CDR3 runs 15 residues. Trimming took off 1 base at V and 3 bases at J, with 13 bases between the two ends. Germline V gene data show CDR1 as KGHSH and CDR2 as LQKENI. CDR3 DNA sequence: TGTGCCAGCTCACCACAGCTGGGTCCGGGCTACGAGCAGTACTTC. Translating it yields CASSPQLGPGYEQYF. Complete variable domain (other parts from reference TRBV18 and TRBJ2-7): NAGVMQNPRHLVRRRGQEARLRCSPMKGHSHVYWYRQLPEEGLKFMVYLQKENIIDESGMPKERFSAEFPKEGPSILRIQQVVRGDSAAYFCASSPQLGPGYEQYFGPGTRLTVT.

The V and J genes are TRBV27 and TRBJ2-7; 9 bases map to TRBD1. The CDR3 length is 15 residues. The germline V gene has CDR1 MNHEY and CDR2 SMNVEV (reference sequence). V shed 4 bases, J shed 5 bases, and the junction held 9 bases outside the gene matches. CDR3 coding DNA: TGTGCCAGCAGTTCTCGGGGGACAGGGAGCCACGAGCAGTACTTC. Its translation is CASSSRGTGSHEQYF.

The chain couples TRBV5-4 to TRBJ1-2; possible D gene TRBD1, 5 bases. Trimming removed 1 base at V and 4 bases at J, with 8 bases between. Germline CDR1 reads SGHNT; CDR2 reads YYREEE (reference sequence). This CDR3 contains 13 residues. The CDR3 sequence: CASSLSGIYGYTF. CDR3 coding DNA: TGTGCCAGCAGCTTGTCAGGGATCTATGGCTACACCTTC.

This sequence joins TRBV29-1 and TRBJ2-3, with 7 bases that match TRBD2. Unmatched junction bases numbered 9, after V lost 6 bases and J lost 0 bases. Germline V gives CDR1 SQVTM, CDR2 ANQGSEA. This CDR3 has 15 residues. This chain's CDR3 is CSVQIRDYSTDTQYF. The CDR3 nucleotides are TGCAGCGTCCAAATCCGGGACTACAGCACAGATACGCAGTATTTT.

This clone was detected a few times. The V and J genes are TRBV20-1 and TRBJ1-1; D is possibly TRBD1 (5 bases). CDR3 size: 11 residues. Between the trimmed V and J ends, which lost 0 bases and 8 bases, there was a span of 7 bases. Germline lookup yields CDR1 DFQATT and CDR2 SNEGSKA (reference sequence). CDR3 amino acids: CSARDGAEAFF. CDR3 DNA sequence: TGCAGTGCTAGAGATGGGGCGGAAGCTTTCTTT.

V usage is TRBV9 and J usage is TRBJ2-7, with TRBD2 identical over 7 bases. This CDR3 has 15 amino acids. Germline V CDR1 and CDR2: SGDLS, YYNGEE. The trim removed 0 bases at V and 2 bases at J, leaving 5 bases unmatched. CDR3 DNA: TGTGCCAGCAGCGTAGAGGGTAGCGGGCCCTACGAGCAGTACTTC. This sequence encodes CASSVEGSGPYEQYF. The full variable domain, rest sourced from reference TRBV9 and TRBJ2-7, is DSGVTQTPKHLITATGQRVTLRCSPRSGDLSVYWYQQSLDQGLQFLIQYYNGEERAKGNILERFSAQQFPDLHSELNLSSLELGDSALYFCASSVEGSGPYEQYFGPGTRLTVT.

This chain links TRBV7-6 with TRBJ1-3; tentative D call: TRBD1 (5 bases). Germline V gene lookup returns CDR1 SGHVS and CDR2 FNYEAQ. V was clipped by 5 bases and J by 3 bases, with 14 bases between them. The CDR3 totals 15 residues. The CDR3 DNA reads TGTGCCAGCAGCCTCCTCCAGGGTAGTGGAAACACCATATATTTT. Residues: CASSLLQGSGNTIYF.

The CDR3 sequence: CASSLGTGMGTDTQYF. The CDR3 DNA reads as TGTGCCAGCAGCCTCGGCACAGGGATGGGAACAGATACGCAGTATTTT. The chain uses TRBV11-2 and TRBJ2-3, with D possibly matching TRBD1 (6 bases). Looked up from germline, CDR1 is SGHAT and CDR2 is FQNNGV. V lost 5 bases, J lost 3 bases, and 18 bases lay in between. The CDR3 covers 16 residues.

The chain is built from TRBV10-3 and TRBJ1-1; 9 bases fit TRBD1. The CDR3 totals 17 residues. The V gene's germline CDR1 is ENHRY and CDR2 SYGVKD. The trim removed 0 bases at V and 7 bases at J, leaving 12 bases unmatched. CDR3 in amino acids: CAISESSRDRVDNEAFF. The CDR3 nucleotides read TGTGCCATCAGTGAGTCTTCCCGGGACAGGGTAGATAATGAAGCTTTCTTT.

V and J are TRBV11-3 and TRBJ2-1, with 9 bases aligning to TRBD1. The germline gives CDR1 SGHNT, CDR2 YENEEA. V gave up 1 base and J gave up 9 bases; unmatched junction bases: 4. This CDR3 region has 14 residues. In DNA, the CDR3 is TGTGCCAGCAGCTTAGTGGGACAGGGTGGTGAGCAGTTCTTC. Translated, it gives CASSLVGQGGEQFF.

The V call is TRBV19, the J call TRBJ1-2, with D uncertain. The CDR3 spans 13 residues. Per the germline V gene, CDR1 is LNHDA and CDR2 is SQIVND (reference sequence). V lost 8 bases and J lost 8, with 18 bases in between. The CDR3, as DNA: TGTGCCAGTCGAATGACAAGCTCGGAAGGCTACACCTTC. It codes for CASRMTSSEGYTF.

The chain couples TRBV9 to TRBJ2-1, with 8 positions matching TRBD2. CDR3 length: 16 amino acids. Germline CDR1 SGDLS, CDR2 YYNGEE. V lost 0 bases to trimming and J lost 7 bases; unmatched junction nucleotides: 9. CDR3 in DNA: TGTGCCAGCAGCGTAGGGCGTCGGGCGGGAGGAAATGAGCAGTTCTTC. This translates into CASSVGRRAGGNEQFF.

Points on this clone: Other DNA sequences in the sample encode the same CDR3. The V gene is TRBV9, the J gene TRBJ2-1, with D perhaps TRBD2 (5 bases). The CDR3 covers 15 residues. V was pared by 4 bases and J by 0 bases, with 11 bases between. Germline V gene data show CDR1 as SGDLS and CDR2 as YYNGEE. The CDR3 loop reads CASSRSGSSYNEQFF. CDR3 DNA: TGTGCCAGCAGCAGAAGCGGAAGCTCCTACAATGAGCAGTTCTTC.

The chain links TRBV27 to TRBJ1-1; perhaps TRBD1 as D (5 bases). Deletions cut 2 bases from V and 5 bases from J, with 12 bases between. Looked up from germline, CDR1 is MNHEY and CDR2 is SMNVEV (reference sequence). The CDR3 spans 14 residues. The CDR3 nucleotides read TGTGCCAGCAGTTTAATAGGACATAAGACTGAAGCTTTCTTT. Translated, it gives CASSLIGHKTEAFF.

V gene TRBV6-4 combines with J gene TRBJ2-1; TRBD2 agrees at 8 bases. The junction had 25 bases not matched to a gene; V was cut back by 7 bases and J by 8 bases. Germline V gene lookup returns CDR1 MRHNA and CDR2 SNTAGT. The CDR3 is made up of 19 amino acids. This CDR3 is CASIGASRREERRVDEQFF. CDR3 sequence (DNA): TGTGCCAGCATTGGAGCTTCCCGGCGGGAGGAGAGGCGGGTGGATGAGCAGTTCTTC.

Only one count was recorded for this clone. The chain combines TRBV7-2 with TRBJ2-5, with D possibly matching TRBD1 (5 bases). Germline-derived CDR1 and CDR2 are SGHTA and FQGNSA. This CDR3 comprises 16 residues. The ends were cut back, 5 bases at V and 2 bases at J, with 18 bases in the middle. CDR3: CASSPQVMRIQETQYF. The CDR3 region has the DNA TGTGCCAGCAGCCCACAGGTCATGCGGATACAAGAGACCCAGTACTTC. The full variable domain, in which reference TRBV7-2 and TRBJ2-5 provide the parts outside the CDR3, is GAGVSQSPSNKVTEKGKDVELRCDPISGHTALYWYRQSLGQGLEFLIYFQGNSAPDKSGLPSDRFSAERTGGSVSTLTIQRTQQEDSAVYLCASSPQVMRIQETQYFGPGTRLLVL.

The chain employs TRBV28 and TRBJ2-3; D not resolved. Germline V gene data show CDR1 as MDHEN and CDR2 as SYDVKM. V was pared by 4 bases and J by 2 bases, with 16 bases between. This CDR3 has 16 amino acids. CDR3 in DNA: TGTGCCAGCAGTTCCCATTACATATCTTACACAGATACGCAGTATTTT. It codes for CASSSHYISYTDTQYF.

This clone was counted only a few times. The CDR3 bases are TGTGCCAGCAGCCCAAGAGGGACAGTTAACACTGAAGCTTTCTTT. Amino acid sequence: CASSPRGTVNTEAFF. The J gene is TRBJ1-1, the V gene TRBV7-8, with 7 nucleotides matching TRBD1. With V trimmed by 5 bases and J by 2 bases, 8 bases remained unmatched. Germline V gene lookup returns CDR1 SGHVS and CDR2 FQNEAQ. The CDR3 contains 15 residues.

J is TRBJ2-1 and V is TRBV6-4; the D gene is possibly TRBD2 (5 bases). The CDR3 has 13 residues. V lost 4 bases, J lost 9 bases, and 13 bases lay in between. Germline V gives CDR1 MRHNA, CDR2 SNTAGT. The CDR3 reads CASSASIITEQFF. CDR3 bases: TGTGCCAGCAGTGCTAGCATTATTACTGAGCAGTTCTTC.

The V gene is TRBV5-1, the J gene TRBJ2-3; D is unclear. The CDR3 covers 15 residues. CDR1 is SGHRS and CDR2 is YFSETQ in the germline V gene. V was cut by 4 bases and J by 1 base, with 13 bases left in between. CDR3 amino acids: CASSPAWSGTDTQYF. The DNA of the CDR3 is TGCGCCAGCAGCCCAGCGTGGAGTGGCACAGATACGCAGTATTTT.

The DNA for the CDR3 is TGTGCCAGCAGCTCCGAGGGGGCGCGTGGGACCCAGTACTTC. It is translated as CASSSEGARGTQYF. The rearrangement joins TRBV11-3 to TRBJ2-5; 7 nucleotides line up with TRBD1. Germline lookup yields CDR1 SGHNT and CDR2 YENEEA. CDR3 length: 14 amino acids. V lost 4 bases to trimming and J lost 7 bases; unmatched junction nucleotides: 9.

For the CDR3, the DNA is TGTGCCAGTAGTATAAAATACGAACAGGGGCTGAAAGATTATACTTTCTTT. It specifies CASSIKYEQGLKDYTFF. The rearrangement joins TRBV19 to TRBJ1-1; 7 nucleotides match TRBD1. The J segment lost 12 bases and the V segment lost 2 bases, leaving 21 bases of the junction unmatched. The CDR3 runs to 17 residues. CDR1 is LNHDA, CDR2 SQIVND, per germline (reference sequence).

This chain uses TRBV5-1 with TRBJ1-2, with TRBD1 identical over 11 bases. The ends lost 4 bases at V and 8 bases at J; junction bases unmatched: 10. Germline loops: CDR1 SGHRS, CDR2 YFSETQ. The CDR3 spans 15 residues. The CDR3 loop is CASSPGDRGSAGYTF. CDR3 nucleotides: TGCGCCAGCAGCCCAGGGGACAGGGGGTCGGCGGGCTACACCTTC.